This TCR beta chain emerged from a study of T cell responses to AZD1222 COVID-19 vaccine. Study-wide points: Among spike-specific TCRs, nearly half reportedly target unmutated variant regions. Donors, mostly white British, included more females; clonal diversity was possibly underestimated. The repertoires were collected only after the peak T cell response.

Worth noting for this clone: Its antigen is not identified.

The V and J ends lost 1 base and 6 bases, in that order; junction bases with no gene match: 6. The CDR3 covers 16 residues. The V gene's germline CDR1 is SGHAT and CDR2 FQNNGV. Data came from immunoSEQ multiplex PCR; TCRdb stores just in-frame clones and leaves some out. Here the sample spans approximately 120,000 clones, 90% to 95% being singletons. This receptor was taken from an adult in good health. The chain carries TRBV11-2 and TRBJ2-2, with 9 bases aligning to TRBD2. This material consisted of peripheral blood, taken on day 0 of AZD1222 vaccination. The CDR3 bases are TGTGCCAGCAGCTTAGGGCTAGCGGGAAATTCCGGGGAGCTGTTTTTT. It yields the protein CASSLGLAGNSGELFF.